The sequence of this T cell receptor (beta chain) was determined in a study of breast tumors, draining lymph nodes, adjacent tissues. Each CDR3 protein gets one entry after TCRdb re-called the multiplex PCR reads with MiXCR. The table has 150,000 to 200,000 distinct CDR3 sequences, around 29% seen once. Study findings and constraints: That most tumor T cells come from lymph nodes remained unproven. Data fit most tumor T cells coming from lymph node, expanding in tumor. Tumor repertoires ranked between lymph nodes and nontumor tissue in diversity, with V and J gene preferences. Tumor and nontumor repertoires were significantly more similar in luminal-like than in basal-like breast cancer.

Axillary draining lymph nodes of breast cancer patients supplied the node samples. About this clonotype itself: Its specificity is unknown.

With 3 bases removed from V and 3 bases from J, the gap between germline ends came to 21 bases. Germline V CDR1 and CDR2: KGHDR, SFDVKD. This CDR3 contains 18 residues. The origin of this receptor is a female donor with breast cancer. Some clones in this sample may be carry-over from other donors' samples. The sequencing sample was made of axillary lymph node tissue. The rearrangement uses TRBV24-1 and TRBJ2-3; a weak D match, TRBD2 (10 bases). In nucleotides, the CDR3 is TGTGCCACCAGTGATCCCACTAGCGGGACAGGGAATACAGATACGCAGTATTTT. Encoded protein: CATSDPTSGTGNTDTQYF.